Listed here are 7 T cell receptor beta chains from one sample, sequenced in a study of T cell changes during pregnancy in multiple sclerosis. The table came from immunoSEQ multiplex PCR; TCRdb's copy has only in-frame clones and leaves some out. The data contain some 63,000 clones, 90% to 95% of them singletons. Sequences were derived from peripheral blood, sampled before pregnancy. The receptors here all came from a female donor with multiple sclerosis, enrolled in a pregnancy study.

The rearrangement links TRBV27 to TRBJ2-3, with D tentatively TRBD1 (6 bases). V lost 4 bases, J lost 3 bases, and 17 bases lay in between. CDR3 length: 16 residues. CDR1 is MNHEY, CDR2 SMNVEV, per germline (reference sequence). CDR3 protein: CASSSLTGVNTDTQYF. The CDR3 DNA follows: TGTGCCAGCAGTTCCCTGACAGGAGTTAATACAGATACGCAGTATTTT.

The V call is TRBV4-2, the J call TRBJ2-1, with D possibly matching TRBD2 (6 bases). The V and J ends lost 0 bases and 15 bases respectively, with 15 bases between them. The CDR3 is 13 residues long. CDR1 is LGHNA, CDR2 YNFKEQ, per germline. CDR3: CASSQDRAGTVFF. As DNA, the CDR3 is TGTGCCAGCAGCCAAGATCGCGCCGGGACTGTGTTCTTC.

The chain couples TRBV6-5 to TRBJ1-2, with D maybe TRBD1 (5 bases). Germline V gene sequence: CDR1 MNHEY, CDR2 SVGAGI. Deletions cut 2 bases from V and 8 bases from J, with 15 bases between. The CDR3 loop spans 14 amino acids. The CDR3 loop reads CASSYQGRGYGYTF. The CDR3 region has the DNA TGTGCCAGCAGTTACCAGGGACGGGGGTACGGCTACACCTTC.

The rearrangement uses TRBV20-1 and TRBJ2-7, with D perhaps matching TRBD1 (5 bases). The CDR3 covers 11 residues. V dropped 7 bases and J dropped 2 bases, with 9 bases sitting between them. Germline loops: CDR1 DFQATT, CDR2 SNEGSKA (reference sequence). CDR3 loop: CSVQGTYEQYF. The DNA for the CDR3 is TGCAGTGTTCAGGGTACCTACGAGCAGTACTTC.

The chain's CDR3 is CASSLDRGLGNEQFF. CDR3 bases: TGCGCCAGCAGCTTGGACAGGGGTCTTGGCAATGAGCAGTTCTTC. The chain employs TRBV5-1 and TRBJ2-1, with 7 nucleotides matching TRBD1. V trimming: 0 bases; J trimming: 6 bases; junction bases outside the gene matches: 6. The CDR3 length is 15 residues. Looked up from germline, CDR1 is SGHRS and CDR2 is YFSETQ.

The V and J genes are TRBV5-6 and TRBJ1-2; 10 bases map to TRBD1. There are 16 residues in the CDR3. Germline V CDR1 and CDR2: SGHDT, YYEEEE. V gave up 4 bases and J gave up 8 bases; unmatched junction bases: 14. The CDR3 region is CASSHGSLTGGYGYTF. The CDR3 nucleotides read TGTGCCAGCAGCCACGGGTCGCTGACAGGGGGCTACGGCTACACCTTC.

This chain connects TRBV10-3 to TRBJ2-5; D not certain. CDR3 length: 13 amino acids. V was pared by 0 bases and J by 1 base, with 3 bases between. CDR1 ENHRY and CDR2 SYGVKD come from the germline V gene. The DNA of the CDR3 is TGTGCCATCAGTGAGTCTCTCCAAGAGACCCAGTACTTC. Amino acids: CAISESLQETQYF.